Sequencing of this TCR beta chain was carried out in a study of CD4 T cell repertoires in COVID-19 (dated by TCRdb to 2020 to 2023). Concerning the study at large: For cross-reactivity analysis, CFSE-low cells were expanded with IL-2 for roughly nine days and were then relabeled and restimulated with spike proteins from other coronaviruses. The study characterized naturally processed CD4+ T cell responses to SARS-CoV-2 spike and nucleoprotein in COVID-19-recovered individuals, using TCR Vbeta sequencing to assess clonal composition. In a few recovered individuals, the researchers analyzed the TCR Vbeta repertoire of SARS-CoV-2-reactive T cells at the subset level. What the research found in general, with its limitations: Two or all three memory subsets shared several of the most expanded SARS-CoV-2-reactive clonotypes, which suggests intraclonal diversification. Between roughly 7 and 28% of SARS-CoV-2 clonotypes were also found in SARS-CoV and/or HKU1 spike-stimulated secondary cultures, consistent with cross-reactivity.

Sample time point, as interpreted from the label and publication: sample from a COVID-19-recovered individual after infection. Donors were patients who had recovered from mild-to-severe COVID-19. Memory T cell samples that were not cultured went straight to sequencing right after ex vivo isolation. CD4+ total memory, central memory, effector memory and circulating T follicular helper cells were isolated from peripheral blood mononuclear cells. Worth noting for this clone: Its binding antigen is unknown. Base quality data are lacking; no much larger clone is found one base away.

Libraries were prepared through the immunoSEQ multiplex PCR assay. In the paper's pipeline: The Chao-Jaccard similarity index and the number of shared clonotypes were used to measure repertoire overlap between subsets. TCRdb took this table from immuneACCESS and kept in-frame rearrangements with V and J called. Such tables lack part of the clones; where checked against another copy, unresolved V genes explain under half of the gap, and the rest is unexplained. Clonal size and the V and J genes are those of that table, whereas D and trimming came from the DNA. The sample contains approximately 75,000 clones, roughly four fifths of them found a single time. Approximately 0.6% of the sample is in the top ten clones. Looking up the germline V gene yields CDR1 SQVTM and CDR2 ANQGSEA. Between the V and J ends, shortened by 8 bases and 0 bases respectively, the junction contains 20 bases. From the cysteine through the phenylalanine, the CDR3 covers 15 amino acids. Of the read, only the CDR3 DNA is kept; its 45 bases are in frame from base 1.

The V gene is TRBV29-1 and the J gene is TRBJ2-7; TRBD1 could be the D gene, as 6 bases match. The sequenced sample was CD4+ T cells from peripheral blood, obtained after recovery from COVID-19. The clonotype was recovered from a human donor who had COVID-19. The bases read TGCAGCCCCTCCGGACAGCCGACAGACTCCTACGAGCAGTACTTC. Translated, it reads CSPSGQPTDSYEQYF.